This T cell receptor (beta chain) stems from a study of human CD8 memory T cell subsets. Whole-study results and caveats: Effector memory subsets were less diverse than the similarly diverse stem-like memory and precursor exhausted subsets.

The CDR3 is 15 residues long. Generation of TCR beta libraries used UMI-labeled 5' RACE. TCRdb reprocessed the 5' RACE reads and reports one entry per CDR3 protein, with no DNA. This repertoire includes over 6,500 distinct CDR3 sequences. It was CCR7+ PD-1+ TIGIT+ early memory CD8+ T cells with exhausted-like traits that constituted TPEX cells. Duplicate approximately 150,000-cell vials of sorted CD8+ T cells per subset supplied the RNA. This clonotype is called medium-sized based on its frequency. Its antigen is unidentified. The V call is TRBV12-3 or TRBV12-4, the J call TRBJ2-7; the D call of TRBD2 rests on TCRdb alone, since no DNA is present to check it. What was sequenced was CD8+ T cells from PBMCs. The receptor was derived from a human donor in good health. The CDR3 region is CASSLSTSSSYEQYF.